This T cell receptor (beta chain) was captured by sequencing in a study of OX40 agonist ivuxolimab in advanced cancers. About the research overall: Dose-escalation cases comprised hepatocellular carcinoma, melanoma, renal cell or head and neck cancer. Study results and caveats: Averaged across samples, CD8+ T cells carried more expanded clones than CD4+ did.

CDR3 length: 15 amino acids. V was pared by 1 base and J by 6 bases, with 3 bases of the junction left unmatched. Germline values: CDR1 MDHEN, CDR2 SYDVKM. Generated by immunoSEQ multiplex PCR, the TCRdb table keeps only in-frame clones and is missing some. Of around 70,000 clones listed, 80% to 85% were seen once; the top ten hold around 0.78%. Concerning this clone itself: The antigen is not known.

The sequence derives from an adult with an advanced solid tumor such as melanoma, head and neck, liver or kidney cancer. This material consisted of CD4+ or CD8+ T cells sorted from blood, taken in a trial of the OX40 agonist ivuxolimab. The V call is TRBV28, the J call TRBJ2-2; 9 bases align to TRBD1. CDR3 sequence reads: CASSLSRTGAGELFF. CDR3 bases: TGTGCCAGCAGTTTATCTCGGACAGGGGCCGGGGAGCTGTTTTTT.